What follows is one T cell receptor beta chain and its context. Its cognate antigen is unknown. The data belong to a study of blood T cells in healthy people across ages. Whole-study results and caveats: More naive CD4+ cells and higher diversity were found in long-lived than in aged donors.

Individuals who donated were healthy Caucasians from Russia aged roughly 6 to 100. Total RNA extracted from each sample amounted to at least 6 micrograms. Through a sample-barcoded 5' primer and a J-beta primer mix, a second PCR was run for roughly 7 to 11 cycles. Tagging of each cDNA molecule was performed by a template-switch adaptor with 12 random nucleotides. TCRdb processed the 5' RACE reads anew with MiXCR; each CDR3 protein has one entry. The table records some 1.4 million distinct CDR3 sequences, 35% to 45% of them present only once. The clonotype originates from a young woman in good health. Sequenced: blood.

This chain's CDR3 is CASSPTDLRQYF. CDR3 DNA sequence: TGTGCCAGCAGCCCGACCGATCTGAGGCAGTACTTC. The V gene is TRBV6-6, the J gene TRBJ2-7; the D is unclear. Germline V gives CDR1 MNHNY, CDR2 SVGAGI (reference sequence). V was pared by 6 bases and J by 9 bases, with 15 bases between. The CDR3 extends over 12 amino acids.